The rows below give T cell receptor beta chains drawn from one sample of a study of cytomegalovirus exposure and HLA in healthy donors. Method: immunoSEQ multiplex PCR; TCRdb's copy keeps in-frame clones and lacks some. The repertoire holds roughly 290,000 clones, with over 70% as singletons. The sequencing sample was made of PBMCs. The origin of the receptors is a girl under 10 years old in good health and CMV-seronegative. Each CDR3 is given with its conserved first and last residue.

TRBJ2-7 TRBV19 CASSMADRASYEQYF
TRBJ2-7 TRBV4-1 CASSQFGDLMTVGEQYF
TRBJ2-5 TRBV5-8 CASSLGQGGQETQYF
TRBJ1-2 TRBV7-9 CASSLDNGYTF
TRBJ2-5 TRBV7-7 CASSLTGRGGETQYF
TRBJ1-4 TRBV27 CASSLQVGHNEKLFF
TRBJ2-7 TRBV5-4 CASSTPAGLGYEQYF
TRBJ2-5 TRBV5-1 CASSFGTAQETQYF
TRBJ1-1 TRBV6-1 CASSRGQGTEAFF
TRBJ2-5 TRBV27 CASSSLSGPSSETQYF
TRBJ1-2 TRBV6-5 CASSYADRPGYTF
TRBJ1-1 TRBV5-5 CASSLAGQGMNTEAFF
TRBJ2-7 TRBV15 CATSGSLPGLKSSYEQYF
TRBJ1-1 TRBV28 CASSLAVTEAFF
TRBJ2-7 TRBV4-1 CASSQGTTGPLPYEQYF
TRBJ2-3 TRBV18 CASSPPPVRGFTDTQYF
TRBJ2-5 TRBV2 CASSTGGWETQYF
TRBJ1-5 TRBV2 CASRGTGYSNQPQHF